Below, 30 T cell receptor beta chains from the same sample are listed, as sequenced in a study of vaccination and CD4 T cells after COVID-19. As to treatment: roughly 10-day PBMC culture with coronavirus spike peptide pools or control peptides (ViraFEST assay). These TCRs' antigens remain unknown. Scientists ran DNA taken from cultured CD4+ T cells through the Oncomine TCR Beta short-read assay for sequencing. TCRdb reprocessed the PCR reads with MiXCR, giving one entry per CDR3 protein. The sample holds under 20,000 distinct CDR3 sequences, about 80% seen once. Sequences were derived from CD4+ T cells from blood, cultured in vitro, sampled after SARS-CoV-2 vaccination. The receptors were gathered from a human donor who received a COVID-19 vaccine.

V is TRBV20-1 and J is TRBJ2-1, with TRBD1 matching over 8 bases. CDR3 length: 14 residues. The ends lost 7 bases at V and 0 bases at J; junction bases unmatched: 5. The germline CDR1 and CDR2 sequences are DFQATT and SNEGSKA (reference sequence). The CDR3 region is CSVYRGSSYNEQFF. CDR3 nucleotides: TGCAGTGTGTACAGGGGGAGCTCCTACAATGAGCAGTTCTTC.

Only a few counts were recorded for this clonotype. This chain links TRBV7-9 with TRBJ1-1; the match to TRBD1 covers 8 bases. The CDR3 totals 17 residues. CDR1 and CDR2 from the germline V gene are SEHNR and FQNEAQ (reference sequence). The V segment lost 5 bases and the J segment 5 bases; nucleotides outside the gene matches: 16. This chain's CDR3 is CASSQLTGAPSDTEAFF. CDR3 DNA sequence: TGTGCCAGCAGCCAGTTGACAGGGGCGCCAAGCGATACTGAAGCTTTCTTT. The full variable domain, with the rest looked up from reference TRBV7-9 and TRBJ1-1, is DTGVSQNPRHKITKRGQNVTFRCDPISEHNRLYWYRQTLGQGPEFLTYFQNEAQLEKSRLLSDRFSAERPKGSFSTLEIQRTEQGDSAMYLCASSQLTGAPSDTEAFFGQGTRLTVV.

J is TRBJ2-5 and V is TRBV20-1, with TRBD2 matching 7 bases. CDR3 size: 15 residues. The germline gives CDR1 DFQATT, CDR2 SNEGSKA (reference sequence). J lost 5 bases, V lost 5 bases, and 14 bases had no gene match. The CDR3 loop reads CSAGDQRLASETQYF. CDR3 coding DNA: TGCAGTGCTGGGGACCAAAGACTAGCATCGGAGACCCAGTACTTC.

The chain is built from TRBV20-1 and TRBJ1-6; 9 bases align to TRBD1. The CDR3 covers 18 residues. The germline V gene has CDR1 DFQATT and CDR2 SNEGSKA (reference sequence). V was pared by 3 bases and J by 4 bases, with 13 bases of the junction left unmatched. The CDR3 spells CSARPPGQGDFYNSPLHF. The CDR3 bases are TGCAGTGCTAGGCCCCCGGGACAGGGTGATTTTTATAATTCACCCCTCCACTTT.

The count of this clonotype is one. The gene calls are TRBV5-4 and TRBJ2-7, with D possibly TRBD1 on 6 matching bases. This CDR3 region has 14 residues. Germline CDR1 reads SGHNT; CDR2 reads YYREEE (reference sequence). Between the trimmed V and J ends, which lost 4 bases and 5 bases, there was a span of 16 bases. CDR3 nucleotides: TGTGCCAGCAGCAAACCAGGACAGCCGAACGAGCAGTACTTC. Its protein product is CASSKPGQPNEQYF.

The chain combines TRBV11-3 with TRBJ2-5, with D unclear. Germline CDR1 SGHNT, CDR2 YENEEA. The CDR3 loop spans 14 amino acids. V was shortened by 5 bases and J by 1 base, with 11 bases between the two germline ends. The DNA for the CDR3 is TGTGCCAGCAGCCCCACGACGGCCCAAGAGACCCAGTACTTC. The encoded protein is CASSPTTAQETQYF.

CDR3 sequence reads: CASTLGTGDGSNQPQHF. The CDR3 nucleotides read TGTGCCAGTACCCTCGGGACAGGGGATGGTAGCAATCAGCCCCAGCATTTT. The gene calls are TRBV19 and TRBJ1-5; 10 positions match TRBD1. In germline, CDR1 is LNHDA, CDR2 SQIVND (reference sequence). Trimming removed 7 bases from V and 0 bases from J; junction bases left unmatched: 9. This CDR3 is built from 17 residues.

CDR3 sequence reads: CAIGAGVSYNEQFF. The CDR3 nucleotides read TGTGCCATCGGCGCGGGAGTCTCCTACAATGAGCAGTTCTTC. The rearrangement uses TRBV10-3 and TRBJ2-1; 7 nucleotides match TRBD2. CDR3 length: 14 residues. J gave up 0 bases and V 8 bases, and 4 bases lay outside the gene matches. CDR1 ENHRY and CDR2 SYGVKD come from the germline V gene.

V usage is TRBV19 and J usage is TRBJ2-2; 9 nucleotides align to TRBD1. The CDR3 is 15 residues long. With 6 bases clipped from V and 5 bases from J, the junction kept 7 bases outside the gene matches. CDR1 is LNHDA, CDR2 SQIVND, per germline (reference sequence). CDR3 sequence (DNA): TGTGCCAGTAGCTGGCGGACAGGGGTAACCGGGGAGCTGTTTTTT. This translates into CASSWRTGVTGELFF.

V gene TRBV2 combines with J gene TRBJ1-5; tentatively, D is TRBD1 (6 bases). The CDR3 length is 14 residues. Trimming shortened V by 6 bases and J by 3 bases, and 12 bases separated the two germline ends. Germline V gene lookup returns CDR1 SNHLY and CDR2 FYNNEI. The CDR3 reads CASRGDRNNQPQHF. The CDR3 bases are TGTGCCAGCAGGGGAGACAGGAACAATCAGCCCCAGCATTTT.

In DNA, the CDR3 is TGTGCCAGCAGCGTAGGGTTAGCGGGGGGCAGAAGCACAGATACGCAGTATTTT. Its translation: CASSVGLAGGRSTDTQYF. J is TRBJ2-3 and V is TRBV9; 10 bases align to TRBD2. CDR3 length: 18 residues. CDR1 and CDR2 (germline): SGDLS, YYNGEE. V trimming: 0 bases; J trimming: 0 bases; junction bases outside the gene matches: 7. Together with reference TRBV9 and TRBJ2-3, the CDR3 gives the full variable domain: DSGVTQTPKHLITATGQRVTLRCSPRSGDLSVYWYQQSLDQGLQFLIQYYNGEERAKGNILERFSAQQFPDLHSELNLSSLELGDSALYFCASSVGLAGGRSTDTQYFGPGTRLTVL.

V and J are TRBV19 and TRBJ2-3; 13 nucleotides match TRBD2. V lost 5 bases, J lost 5 bases, and 7 bases stayed unmatched. Germline values: CDR1 LNHDA, CDR2 SQIVND (reference sequence). This CDR3 is 16 amino acids long. The CDR3 loop is CASSLTSGGAGDTQYF. Here the CDR3 DNA reads TGTGCCAGTAGTTTAACTAGCGGGGGGGCCGGAGATACGCAGTATTTT.

The CDR3 sequence is CSARSGTGTYNSPLHF. The DNA for the CDR3 is TGCAGTGCTAGATCCGGGACAGGGACCTATAATTCACCCCTCCACTTT. This chain uses TRBV20-1 with TRBJ1-6; TRBD1 matches 9 bases. CDR3 size: 16 residues. Germline CDR1 reads DFQATT; CDR2 reads SNEGSKA (reference sequence). V lost 2 bases, J lost 2 bases, and 4 bases stayed unmatched.

V usage is TRBV7-9 and J usage is TRBJ2-1; D ambiguous. The germline V gene encodes CDR1 SEHNR and CDR2 FQNEAQ (reference sequence). The CDR3 runs 13 residues. The V gene lost 1 base and the J gene lost 3 bases, with 4 bases spanning the gap. The CDR3 bases are TGTGCCAGCAGCTTAGACAGCTACAATGAGCAGTTCTTC. It codes for CASSLDSYNEQFF.

J is TRBJ1-4 and V is TRBV7-9; maybe TRBD1 (6 bases). Trimming stripped 2 bases from V and 8 bases from J, with 15 bases between. CDR1 is SEHNR and CDR2 is FQNEAQ in the germline V gene (reference sequence). The CDR3 extends over 15 amino acids. This CDR3 reads CASSLSLGGQEKLFF. The CDR3 nucleotides are TGTGCCAGCAGCTTATCTCTGGGGGGCCAAGAAAAACTGTTTTTT. Full variable domain (remainder filled in from reference TRBV7-9 and TRBJ1-4): DTGVSQNPRHKITKRGQNVTFRCDPISEHNRLYWYRQTLGQGPEFLTYFQNEAQLEKSRLLSDRFSAERPKGSFSTLEIQRTEQGDSAMYLCASSLSLGGQEKLFFGSGTQLSVL.

The rearrangement joins TRBV7-9 to TRBJ1-2; 11 nucleotides agree with TRBD1. This CDR3 is 13 amino acids long. CDR1 is SEHNR, CDR2 FQNEAQ, per germline (reference sequence). Germline trimming cut 8 bases from V and 8 bases from J; bases unmatched to any gene: 7. The CDR3 sequence: CASAGQGARGYTF. Written as DNA, the CDR3 is TGTGCCAGCGCTGGACAGGGGGCACGAGGCTACACCTTC.

V is TRBV6-1 and J is TRBJ2-7; 9 positions match TRBD1. V shed 8 bases, J shed 3 bases, and the junction held 2 bases outside the gene matches. Germline V lookup: CDR1 MNHNS, CDR2 SASEGT. The CDR3 runs to 12 residues. CDR3 nucleotide sequence: TGTGCCAGCGGGGACAGGGACTACGAGCAGTACTTC. This sequence encodes CASGDRDYEQYF.

The V gene is TRBV6-1, the J gene TRBJ2-3, with D possibly being TRBD1 (6 bases). Germline CDR1 is MNHNS and CDR2 is SASEGT. The CDR3 contains 15 residues. V was clipped by 4 bases and J by 4 bases, with 15 bases between them. The CDR3 bases are TGTGCCAGCAGTGGACTACAGGGAGTCGCAGATACGCAGTATTTT. This translates into CASSGLQGVADTQYF.

This clonotype is large. The CDR3 sequence: CASSIMGRSYGYTF. The CDR3 nucleotides are TGTGCCAGTAGTATCATGGGTCGGTCCTATGGCTACACCTTC. This chain joins TRBV19 and TRBJ1-2; no clear D. CDR1 and CDR2 (germline): LNHDA, SQIVND (reference sequence). V was cut by 3 bases and J by 4 bases, with 12 bases left in between. The CDR3 length is 14 residues.

The rearrangement joins TRBV6-1 to TRBJ2-7, with 10 bases that match TRBD1. This CDR3 region has 13 residues. Trimming removed 6 bases from V and 1 base from J; junction bases left unmatched: 0. CDR1 and CDR2 from the germline V gene are MNHNS and SASEGT. CDR3 nucleotide sequence: TGTGCCAGCAGGGGACAGGGGTCCTACGAGCAGTACTTC. This translates into CASRGQGSYEQYF.

The chain uses TRBV7-2 and TRBJ1-1; D gene unclear. Germline CDR1 and CDR2: SGHTA and FQGNSA. The CDR3 runs 15 residues. Trimming stripped 5 bases from V and 11 bases from J, with 24 bases between. The CDR3, as DNA: TGTGCCAGCAGCCTATCGCCGGCCGTCATAGGATCGGCTTTCTTT. Translating gives CASSLSPAVIGSAFF.

The V gene is TRBV20-1, the J gene TRBJ2-7; maybe TRBD1 (5 bases). CDR1 and CDR2 (germline): DFQATT, SNEGSKA (reference sequence). The CDR3 covers 11 residues. V gave up 6 bases and J gave up 4 bases, with 10 bases separating them. The CDR3 bases are TGCAGTGCCAACCAGGGTTACGAGCAGTACTTC. As protein: CSANQGYEQYF.

The chain carries TRBV2 and TRBJ1-1; D unclear. Germline V lookup: CDR1 SNHLY, CDR2 FYNNEI. V shed 4 bases and J shed 7 bases, with 13 bases lying between them. The CDR3 is made up of 13 amino acids. CDR3 sequence reads: CASSAAGVNEAFF. The CDR3, as DNA: TGTGCCAGCAGTGCGGCGGGAGTTAATGAAGCTTTCTTT.

The chain couples TRBV25-1 to TRBJ2-3, with D hard to call. This CDR3 region has 13 residues. From germline, CDR1 is MGHDK and CDR2 SYGVNS. V was trimmed by 6 bases and J by 4 bases, leaving 11 bases between them. In DNA, the CDR3 is TGTGCCAGCAGCGTACCCGAGGCAGATACGCAGTATTTT. This gives the protein CASSVPEADTQYF.

The V gene is TRBV19, the J gene TRBJ1-2, with D uncertain. This CDR3 region has 15 residues. Germline CDR1 and CDR2: LNHDA and SQIVND (reference sequence). V was shortened by 3 bases and J by 0 bases, with 11 bases between the two germline ends. DNA of the CDR3: TGTGCCAGTAGTATCGACCATGCCTCTAACTATGGCTACACCTTC. It is translated as CASSIDHASNYGYTF.

This clonotype was seen once. The V call is TRBV6-1, the J call TRBJ2-1; 12 nucleotides agree with TRBD2. Trimming removed 5 bases from V and 4 bases from J; junction bases left unmatched: 3. The germline V gene encodes CDR1 MNHNS and CDR2 SASEGT. The length of the CDR3 is 15 residues. CDR3 in DNA: TGTGCCAGCAGTAGCGGACTAGCGGGATACAATGAGCAGTTCTTC. Its translation: CASSSGLAGYNEQFF.

DNA for the CDR3: TGTGCCAGCAGCTTATCTTTGACAGGGGGCACTCAGCCCCAGCATTTT. The encoded protein is CASSLSLTGGTQPQHF. The rearrangement joins TRBV7-9 to TRBJ1-5; 10 bases fit TRBD1. The germline gives CDR1 SEHNR, CDR2 FQNEAQ (reference sequence). V shed 2 bases and J 6 bases; nucleotides not matched to a gene: 7. This CDR3 spans 16 amino acids. Full variable domain (remainder filled in from reference TRBV7-9 and TRBJ1-5): DTGVSQNPRHKITKRGQNVTFRCDPISEHNRLYWYRQTLGQGPEFLTYFQNEAQLEKSRLLSDRFSAERPKGSFSTLEIQRTEQGDSAMYLCASSLSLTGGTQPQHFGDGTRLSIL.

This chain connects TRBV3-1 to TRBJ2-1, with TRBD2 matching over 10 bases. V was clipped by 3 bases and J by 5 bases; unmatched bases: 7. From germline, CDR1 is LGHDT and CDR2 YNNKEL (reference sequence). The length of the CDR3 is 16 residues. The CDR3 sequence is CASSHIAGGRNNEQFF. CDR3 nucleotides: TGTGCCAGCAGCCACATAGCGGGGGGTAGGAACAATGAGCAGTTCTTC.

This clonotype has more than one count but fewer than ten. The chain carries TRBV5-4 and TRBJ2-3, with 9 positions matching TRBD2. V shed 0 bases, J shed 3 bases, and the junction held 2 bases outside the gene matches. The germline V gene has CDR1 SGHNT and CDR2 YYREEE (reference sequence). The CDR3 extends over 15 amino acids. CDR3 residues: CASSLGLAGTDTQYF. CDR3 nucleotide sequence: TGTGCCAGCAGCTTGGGTCTAGCGGGGACAGATACGCAGTATTTT.

The chain has TRBV20-1 and TRBJ1-2, with 7 bases identical to TRBD1. Germline CDR1 reads DFQATT; CDR2 reads SNEGSKA (reference sequence). V lost 5 bases and J lost 3; bases outside the gene matches: 3. This CDR3 is built from 12 residues. The CDR3 DNA follows: TGCAGTGCTCAGGGGGTAGACTATGGCTACACCTTC. As protein: CSAQGVDYGYTF.